This T cell receptor (beta chain) was found in a study of Graves' ophthalmopathy and Graves' hyperthyroidism. V dropped 5 bases and J dropped 5 bases, with 6 bases sitting between them. CDR1 and CDR2 (germline): MNHEY, SMNVEV (reference sequence). The CDR3 is 11 amino acids. In its sample, this clonotype was seen many times. Beta-chain TCR CDR3 regions were amplified from RNA transcripts. Scientists carried out first-round RT-PCR using HTBI primers and then a second-round multiplex PCR. TCRdb fed the multiplex PCR reads into MiXCR, producing one record per CDR3 protein. The data show under 200,000 distinct CDR3 sequences, less than 45% seen once.

Material: peripheral blood. This receptor was taken from a woman between 40 and 50 years old with Graves' ophthalmopathy. J is TRBJ1-1 and V is TRBV27; no reliable D call. The CDR3 sequence is CASSKGTEAFF. The CDR3 bases are TGTGCCAGCAGTAAAGGGACTGAAGCTTTCTTT.